This T cell receptor beta chain was documented in a study of cytomegalovirus exposure and HLA in healthy donors. The CDR3 is 14 amino acids. Trimming took off 1 base at V and 7 bases at J, with 10 bases between the two ends. CDR1 and CDR2 from the germline V gene are MGHDK and SYGVNS. Study findings and constraints: TCR beta chains numbering more than 150 were designated cytomegalovirus-associated. TCR sequences were mostly rare, though some public TCRs occurred in many donors.

Profiling relied on immunoSEQ multiplex PCR, and the TCRdb table lists in-frame clones only, not all of them. This sample has 150,000 to 200,000 clones, with roughly 80% found just once. Turning to this clone: Antigen: not known.

The chain is built from TRBV25-1 and TRBJ1-4, with no clear D. The TCR originated in a woman aged 18 to 35 in good health and CMV-seropositive. The sequenced sample consisted of PBMCs. In DNA form, the CDR3 reads TGTGCCAGCAGTGAATTGGAGGGATCTGAAAAACTGTTTTTT. Amino acid sequence: CASSELEGSEKLFF.